A selection of T cell receptor beta chains follows, all from one sample in a study of cytomegalovirus exposure and HLA in healthy donors. Sequencing was performed with immunoSEQ multiplex PCR; in TCRdb, only in-frame clones are kept and a portion is missing. Here the sample spans approximately 190,000 clones, approximately 77% being singletons. The sample taken for sequencing was PBMCs. These receptors were obtained from a man between 35 and 55 years old in good health and CMV-seropositive. CDR3s include the opening cysteine and the closing phenylalanine or tryptophan. The D gene is left open where the match is weak. Expanded clones are given a class, and other clones once, few, many or no size at all.

>.|TRBV7-9|TRBJ2-3|TRBD2
TGTGCCAGCAGCTTAGCGCGGCTAGCGGATACAGATACGCAGTATTTT
CASSLARLADTDTQYF
>.|TRBV7-9|TRBJ1-5|.
TGTGCCAGCAGCTTCCGGGACTCCCCACAGCCCCAGCATTTT
CASSFRDSPQPQHF
>once|TRBV4-2|TRBJ2-7|TRBD1
TGTGCCAGCAGCCAACCCCGGACAGGGGAGTTCGTCGAGCAGTACTTC
CASSQPRTGEFVEQYF
>once|TRBV7-3|TRBJ2-1|TRBD2
TGTGCCAGCAGCTTGCTGACTAGCGGGACCCATGAGCAGTTCTTC
CASSLLTSGTHEQFF
>.|TRBV14|TRBJ2-5|.
TGTGCCAGCAGCCAAGAGGTTGCGTCCTGGGAGACCCAGTACTTC
CASSQEVASWETQYF
>.|TRBV19|TRBJ1-5|.
TGTGCCAGTAGGGGCCCCAATCAGCCCCAGCATTTT
CASRGPNQPQHF
>.|TRBV10-3|TRBJ2-7|TRBD2
TGTGCCACCCGGACTAGCGGGAAATCTTACGAGCAGTACTTC
CATRTSGKSYEQYF
>.|TRBV5-1|TRBJ2-5|TRBD2
TGCGCCAGCAGCTTGGGAGCGGGAGGGCCCCAAGAGACCCAGTACTTC
CASSLGAGGPQETQYF
>.|TRBV6-5|TRBJ2-6|.
TGTGCCAGCAGTTACACACAGTACTCTGGGGCCAACGTCCTGACTTTC
CASSYTQYSGANVLTF
>few|TRBV28|TRBJ1-1|TRBD1
TGTGCCAGCAGTTTAATACACAGGGGGCCCACTGAAGCTTTCTTT
CASSLIHRGPTEAFF
>.|TRBV15|TRBJ1-2|.
TGTGCCACCAGCAGAGATAGGGTTAGCTTGCCGGACTTATATGGCTATGGCTACACCTTC
CATSRDRVSLPDLYGYGYTF
>.|TRBV19|TRBJ1-2|.
TGTGCCAGTAGCCTTGGACAGAGCTATGGCTACACCTTC
CASSLGQSYGYTF
>.|TRBV5-6|TRBJ1-1|.
TGTGCCAGCAGCTTCCGGAACACTGAAGCTTTCTTT
CASSFRNTEAFF
>.|TRBV11-2|TRBJ2-2|TRBD1
TGTGCCAGCAGCCCGGGACAGGGTGGGATCGGGGAGCTGTTTTTT
CASSPGQGGIGELFF
>.|TRBV6-5|TRBJ1-5|TRBD1
TGTGCCAGCAGTTACGACACAGGGGAACAGCCCCAGCATTTT
CASSYDTGEQPQHF
>.|TRBV7-8|TRBJ2-7|TRBD2
TGTGCCAGCAGTCCTACTAGCGGGACGGCCTACGAGCAGTACTTC
CASSPTSGTAYEQYF
>.|TRBV19|TRBJ2-3|TRBD1
TGTGCCAGTAGTATTGGGGACAGGGGTAAAGATACGCAGTATTTT
CASSIGDRGKDTQYF
>.|TRBV10-3|TRBJ1-2|.
TGTGCCATCAGTGGGACAGAGCGCTATGGCTACACCTTC
CAISGTERYGYTF
>.|TRBV7-2|TRBJ2-1|TRBD1
TGTGCCAGCAGCACTGGGACAGGGGCTAGCAATGAGCAGTTCTTC
CASSTGTGASNEQFF
>.|TRBV5-4|TRBJ1-2|TRBD1
TGTGCCAGCAGCTCCGGGACAGTTCTTAACTATGGCTACACCTTC
CASSSGTVLNYGYTF